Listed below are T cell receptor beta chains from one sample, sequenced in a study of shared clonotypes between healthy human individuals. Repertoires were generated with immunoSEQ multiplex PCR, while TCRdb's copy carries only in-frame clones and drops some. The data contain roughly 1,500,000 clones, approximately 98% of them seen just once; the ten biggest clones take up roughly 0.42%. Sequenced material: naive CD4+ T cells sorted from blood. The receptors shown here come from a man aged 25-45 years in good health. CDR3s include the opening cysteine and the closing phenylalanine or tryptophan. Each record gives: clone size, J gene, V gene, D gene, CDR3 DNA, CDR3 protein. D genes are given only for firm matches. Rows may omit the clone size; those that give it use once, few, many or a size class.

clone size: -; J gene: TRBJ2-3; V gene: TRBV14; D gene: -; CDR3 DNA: TGTGCCAGCTCTCTCAGGGTGTCTTTGGATACGCAGTATTTT; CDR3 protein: CASSLRVSLDTQYF
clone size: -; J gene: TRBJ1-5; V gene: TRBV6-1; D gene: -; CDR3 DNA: TGTGCCAGCAGTGGGCTGGGGTATCAGCCCCAGCATTTT; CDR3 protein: CASSGLGYQPQHF
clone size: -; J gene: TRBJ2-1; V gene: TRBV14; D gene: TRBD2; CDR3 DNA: TGTGCCAGCAGCCAAGTTTTGCTAGCGGGAGTCAATGAGCAGTTCTTC; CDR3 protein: CASSQVLLAGVNEQFF
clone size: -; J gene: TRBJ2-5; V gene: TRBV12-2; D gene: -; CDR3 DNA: TGTGCAAGTCGCTTAGCGAGACTAGCGAGGCAGACCCAGTACTTC; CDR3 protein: CASRLARLARQTQYF
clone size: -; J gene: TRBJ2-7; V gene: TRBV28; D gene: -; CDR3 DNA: TGTGCCAGCAGTCTTAACGATCCCTACGAGCAGTACTTC; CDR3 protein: CASSLNDPYEQYF
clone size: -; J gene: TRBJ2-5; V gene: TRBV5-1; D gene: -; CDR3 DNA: TGCGCCAGCACCCCTTCGGGTATAGAGACCCAGTACTTC; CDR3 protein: CASTPSGIETQYF
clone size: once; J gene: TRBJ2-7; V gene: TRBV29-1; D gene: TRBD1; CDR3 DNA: TGCAGCGTTACAATCCGGGACAGCCTCTACGAGCAGTACTTC; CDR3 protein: CSVTIRDSLYEQYF
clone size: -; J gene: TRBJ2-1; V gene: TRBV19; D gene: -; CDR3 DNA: TGTGCCAGTAGTATCTACTTCGGGACGTTCACCTACAATGAGCAGTTCTTC; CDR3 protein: CASSIYFGTFTYNEQFF
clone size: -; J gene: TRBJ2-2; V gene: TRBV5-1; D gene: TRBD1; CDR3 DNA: TGCGCCAGCAGCTTGAGGTCAGGGGGCACCACCGGGGAGCTGTTTTTT; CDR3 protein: CASSLRSGGTTGELFF
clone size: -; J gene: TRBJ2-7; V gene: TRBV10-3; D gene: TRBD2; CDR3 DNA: TGTGCCATCAGTGAGCGGCTAGCGGGAGTAAATGACTACGAGCAGTACTTC; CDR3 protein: CAISERLAGVNDYEQYF
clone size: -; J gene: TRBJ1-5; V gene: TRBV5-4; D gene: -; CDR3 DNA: TGTGCCAGCAGCTTGGGTGGGGGCTCCGACCAGCCCCAGCATTTT; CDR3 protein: CASSLGGGSDQPQHF
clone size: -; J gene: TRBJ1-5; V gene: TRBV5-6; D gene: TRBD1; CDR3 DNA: TGTGCCAGCAGCTCGACAGGGGGAACCAGCAATCAGCCCCAGCATTTT; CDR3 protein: CASSSTGGTSNQPQHF
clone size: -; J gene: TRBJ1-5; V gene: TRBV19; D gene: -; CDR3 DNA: TGTGCCAGTAGCGGTAGGGCAGGGAGCAATCAGCCCCAGCATTTT; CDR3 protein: CASSGRAGSNQPQHF
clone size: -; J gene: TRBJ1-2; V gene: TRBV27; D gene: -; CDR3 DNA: TGTGCCAGCAACAGCCGGGGGCGGGATGGCTACACCTTC; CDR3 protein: CASNSRGRDGYTF
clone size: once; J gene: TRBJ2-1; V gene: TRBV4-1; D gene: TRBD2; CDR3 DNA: TGCGCCAGCAGCCAAGTTCTAGCGGGAGGGCCTCTAGAGCAGTTCTTC; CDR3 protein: CASSQVLAGGPLEQFF
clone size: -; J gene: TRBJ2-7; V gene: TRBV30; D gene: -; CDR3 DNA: TGTGCCTGGATCCCGGCGGGACAATCCTACGAGCAGTACTTC; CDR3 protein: CAWIPAGQSYEQYF
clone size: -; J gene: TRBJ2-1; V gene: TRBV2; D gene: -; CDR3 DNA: TGTGCCACCGGGACGGAAAGTAGGGCTGAGCAGTTCTTC; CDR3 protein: CATGTESRAEQFF
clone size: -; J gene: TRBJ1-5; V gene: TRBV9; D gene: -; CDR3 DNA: TGTGCCAGCAGCGTTTACCCGGATAGCAATCAGCCCCAGCATTTT; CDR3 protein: CASSVYPDSNQPQHF
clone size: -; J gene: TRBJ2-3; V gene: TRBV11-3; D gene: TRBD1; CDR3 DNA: TGTGCCAGCAGCCCGGACAGGGGGACAGATACGCAGTATTTT; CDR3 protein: CASSPDRGTDTQYF
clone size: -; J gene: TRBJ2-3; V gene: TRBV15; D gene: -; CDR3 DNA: TGTGCCACCAGGGAGCGCGGGACGATCCTCACAGATACGCAGTATTTT; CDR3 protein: CATRERGTILTDTQYF
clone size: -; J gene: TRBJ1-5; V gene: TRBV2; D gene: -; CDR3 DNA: TGTGCCAGCCGTGGGGTAGTTGGCAATCAGCCCCAGCATTTT; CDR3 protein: CASRGVVGNQPQHF
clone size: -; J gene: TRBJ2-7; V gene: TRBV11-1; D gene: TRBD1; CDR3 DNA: TGTGCCAGCAGTTTGGGACAGCTTATCTCCTACGAGCAGTACTTC; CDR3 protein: CASSLGQLISYEQYF
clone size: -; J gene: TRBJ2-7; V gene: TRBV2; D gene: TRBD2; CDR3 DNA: TGTGCCAGCAACCGAGTAGCGGGAATCAACGAGCAGTACTTC; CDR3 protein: CASNRVAGINEQYF
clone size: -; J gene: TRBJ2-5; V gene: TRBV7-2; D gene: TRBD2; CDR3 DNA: TGTGCCAGCAGCCCCCGGGGGGGGGTGGAGACCCAGTACTTC; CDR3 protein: CASSPRGGVETQYF
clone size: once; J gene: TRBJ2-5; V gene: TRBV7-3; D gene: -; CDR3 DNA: TGTGCCAGCAGCCTCATTTACCAAGAGACCCAGTACTTC; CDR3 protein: CASSLIYQETQYF
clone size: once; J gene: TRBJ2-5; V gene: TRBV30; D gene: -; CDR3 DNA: TGTGCCTGGAACCAACACATCGGCGCGGGTGGGGAGACCCAGTACTTC; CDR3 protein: CAWNQHIGAGGETQYF
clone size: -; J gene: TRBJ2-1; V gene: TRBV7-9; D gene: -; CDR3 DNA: TGTGCCCCCAACCCCCTCGAAGCATCCTACAATGAGCAGTTCTTC; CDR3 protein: CAPNPLEASYNEQFF
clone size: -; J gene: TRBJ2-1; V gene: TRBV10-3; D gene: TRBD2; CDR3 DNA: TGTGCCATCACTGGGAGCGGGGGATACAATGAGCAGTTCTTC; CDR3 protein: CAITGSGGYNEQFF
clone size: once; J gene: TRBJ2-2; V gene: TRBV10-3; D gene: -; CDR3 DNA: TGTGCCACGACCAGGGGGGGAGGCACCGGGGAGCTGTTTTTT; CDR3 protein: CATTRGGGTGELFF